These 20 T cell receptor beta chains share one sample of origin, sequenced in a study of OX40 agonist ivuxolimab in advanced cancers. Produced via immunoSEQ multiplex PCR; TCRdb's table is partial and in-frame only. The repertoire has fewer than 85,000 clones, about 80% of them found once; the top ten carry 0.45% to 0.6%. This specimen consisted of CD4+ or CD8+ T cells sorted from blood, obtained in a trial of the OX40 agonist ivuxolimab. These receptors all stem from an adult with an advanced solid tumor such as melanoma, head and neck, liver or kidney cancer.

The chain has TRBV30 and TRBJ1-4; D is unclear. The germline V gene has CDR1 GTSNPN and CDR2 SVGIG (reference sequence). This CDR3 has 13 residues. V gave up 0 bases and J gave up 5 bases, with 7 bases separating them. The CDR3 here is CAWSVQRNEKLFF. The CDR3 region has the DNA TGTGCCTGGAGTGTCCAGAGAAATGAAAAACTGTTTTTT.

This sequence joins TRBV15 and TRBJ2-7, with TRBD1 matching 7 bases. Looked up from germline, CDR1 is LNHNV and CDR2 is YYDKDF (reference sequence). The CDR3 contains 16 residues. Trimming cost V 5 bases and J 3 bases; bases outside gene matches: 13. The CDR3 DNA is TGTGCCACCAGCTACTCGGGAACAGGGGAACACTACGAGCAGTACTTC. This gives the protein CATSYSGTGEHYEQYF.

V usage is TRBV30 and J usage is TRBJ1-5; 7 bases are shared with TRBD1. The CDR3 is 15 amino acids. J lost 4 bases, V lost 5 bases, and 11 bases had no gene match. The V gene's germline CDR1 is GTSNPN and CDR2 SVGIG (reference sequence). The CDR3, as DNA: TGTGCCTGGGCACCGACAGGGAGGTTAAATCAGCCCCAGCATTTT. Its translation is CAWAPTGRLNQPQHF. The full variable domain, with the rest looked up from reference TRBV30 and TRBJ1-5, is SQTIHQWPATLVQPVGSPLSLECTVEGTSNPNLYWYRQAAGRGLQLLFYSVGIGQISSEVPQNLSASRPQDRQFILSSKKLLLSDSGFYLCAWAPTGRLNQPQHFGDGTRLSIL.

This clone was seen only a few times. V usage is TRBV5-8 and J usage is TRBJ2-3; 8 nucleotides match TRBD2. V lost 0 bases, J lost 5 bases, and 8 bases stayed unmatched. Germline CDR1 reads SGHTS; CDR2 reads YDEGEE. This CDR3 has 16 residues. This CDR3 reads CASSLGGMAGGDTQYF. The CDR3 coding sequence is TGTGCCAGCAGCTTGGGGGGAATGGCGGGAGGAGATACGCAGTATTTT.

The chain carries TRBV11-2 and TRBJ1-4; D is unresolved. The germline CDR1 and CDR2 sequences are SGHAT and FQNNGV. The length of the CDR3 is 14 residues. Trimming removed 2 bases at V and 8 bases at J, with 12 bases between. In DNA form, the CDR3 reads TGTGCCAGCAGCTTAATACCGGGCGGGGAAAAACTGTTTTTT. This translates into CASSLIPGGEKLFF.

This rearrangement joins TRBV9 to TRBJ2-1; 7 bases map to TRBD1. The CDR3 totals 11 residues. V trimming: 3 bases; J trimming: 10 bases; junction bases outside the gene matches: 1. CDR1 and CDR2 (germline): SGDLS, YYNGEE. As DNA, the CDR3 is TGTGCCAGCAGCGCAGGGGGAGAGCAGTTCTTC. Translated: CASSAGGEQFF.

The chain uses TRBV9 and TRBJ1-1; 7 bases match TRBD1. J gave up 5 bases and V 1 base, and 8 bases lay outside the gene matches. The CDR3 consists of 15 residues. The germline CDR1 and CDR2 sequences are SGDLS and YYNGEE. In DNA form, the CDR3 reads TGTGCCAGCAGCGTATTCGACAGGGCTGGTACTGAAGCTTTCTTT. Residues: CASSVFDRAGTEAFF.

The chain recombines TRBV9 with TRBJ2-3; D remains ambiguous. CDR1 and CDR2 (germline): SGDLS, YYNGEE. V gave up 0 bases and J gave up 2 bases, with 7 bases separating them. The CDR3 spans 14 residues. CDR3 loop: CASSVGELTDTQYF. In nucleotides, the CDR3 is TGTGCCAGCAGCGTAGGGGAACTCACAGATACGCAGTATTTT.

The CDR3 here is CASSLGASGNTIYF. The CDR3 DNA follows: TGCGCCAGCAGCTTGGGGGCGTCCGGTAACACCATATATTTT. J is TRBJ1-3 and V is TRBV5-1; D uncertain. Germline CDR1 reads SGHRS; CDR2 reads YFSETQ. This CDR3 is 14 amino acids long. Trimming stripped 0 bases from V and 7 bases from J, with 11 bases between.

V usage is TRBV6-6 and J usage is TRBJ1-2, with 7 bases fitting TRBD1. The germline CDR1 and CDR2 sequences are MNHNY and SVGAGI (reference sequence). The CDR3 is 14 amino acids. V lost 0 bases to trimming and J lost 3 bases; unmatched junction nucleotides: 1. The CDR3: CASSYSGQHYGYTF. The CDR3 region has the DNA TGTGCCAGCAGTTACTCGGGACAGCACTATGGCTACACCTTC.

The chain has TRBV5-6 and TRBJ2-1, with D hard to call. V was cut by 3 bases and J by 9 bases, with 10 bases left in between. The CDR3 has 12 amino acids. Germline CDR1 SGHDT, CDR2 YYEEEE. In DNA, the CDR3 is TGTGCCAGCAGCTCTTATAGTGGTGAGCAGTTCTTC. Amino acids: CASSSYSGEQFF.

This clone was observed a single time. The rearrangement uses TRBV6-6 and TRBJ2-5; 11 positions agree with TRBD2. The CDR3 extends over 16 amino acids. Germline values: CDR1 MNHNY, CDR2 SVGAGI (reference sequence). The V segment lost 2 bases and the J segment 1 base; nucleotides outside the gene matches: 3. The CDR3 sequence is CASSYGTSGPQETQYF. In DNA, the CDR3 is TGTGCCAGCAGTTACGGGACTAGCGGCCCCCAAGAGACCCAGTACTTC.

The chain has TRBV11-2 and TRBJ2-7, with D possibly being TRBD2 (6 bases). From germline, CDR1 is SGHAT and CDR2 FQNNGV. CDR3 length: 15 amino acids. Trimming left V 8 bases short and J 9 bases short, with 26 bases between. CDR3 DNA sequence: TGTGCCAGCTCCCAAGAAAGAGGGACTGGGATTGTGCAGTACTTC. Translating it yields CASSQERGTGIVQYF.

The gene calls are TRBV18 and TRBJ2-3; 10 bases are a match to TRBD1. V lost 2 bases, J lost 2 bases, and 4 bases stayed unmatched. Per germline, CDR1 KGHSH and CDR2 LQKENI. The CDR3 has 16 residues. In DNA form, the CDR3 reads TGTGCCAGCTCACCAGTCGGGACAGGGGCCACAGATACGCAGTATTTT. It is translated as CASSPVGTGATDTQYF.

This clone was seen only once. The V call is TRBV6-5, the J call TRBJ1-2, with D possibly matching TRBD1 (6 bases). Germline V gene sequence: CDR1 MNHEY, CDR2 SVGAGI. Trimming shortened V by 6 bases and J by 8 bases, and 16 bases separated the two germline ends. This CDR3 has 13 residues. The CDR3 nucleotides read TGTGCCAGCAGACTCGGGGGGCCGCGGGGCTACACCTTC. Translated: CASRLGGPRGYTF.

The CDR3 reads CASSQDRGTNEKLFF. The CDR3, as DNA: TGCGCCAGCAGCCAAGATCGGGGGACTAATGAAAAACTGTTTTTT. The gene calls are TRBV4-1 and TRBJ1-4; TRBD1 is a possible D gene (5 bases). V shed 0 bases and J shed 2 bases, with 7 bases lying between them. The germline V gene encodes CDR1 MGHRA and CDR2 YSYEKL. CDR3 length: 15 amino acids.

This clone was seen a handful of times. The chain links TRBV6-6 to TRBJ1-6; 8 bases line up with TRBD1. V lost 6 bases, J lost 6 bases, and 10 bases stayed unmatched. CDR3 length: 16 residues. Germline V gene data show CDR1 as MNHNY and CDR2 as SVGAGI (reference sequence). CDR3 residues: CASSLTGEISNSPLHF. DNA of the CDR3: TGTGCCAGCAGCTTGACAGGGGAAATAAGTAATTCACCCCTCCACTTT.

The chain combines TRBV9 with TRBJ2-2; D may be TRBD2 (6 bases). Trimming cost V 0 bases and J 2 bases, with 11 bases left between them. This CDR3 has 16 residues. Germline V gene data show CDR1 as SGDLS and CDR2 as YYNGEE. CDR3 DNA sequence: TGTGCCAGCAGCGTAGACTTTAGCGGTAACACCGGGGAGCTGTTTTTT. The encoded protein is CASSVDFSGNTGELFF. Drawing the rest from reference TRBV9 and TRBJ2-2, the complete variable domain is DSGVTQTPKHLITATGQRVTLRCSPRSGDLSVYWYQQSLDQGLQFLIQYYNGEERAKGNILERFSAQQFPDLHSELNLSSLELGDSALYFCASSVDFSGNTGELFFGEGSRLTVL.

The chain joins TRBV11-2 to TRBJ1-2; D not certain. Germline assignment: CDR1 SGHAT and CDR2 FQNNGV. Trimming took 0 bases from V and 0 from J, leaving 14 bases between them. The length of the CDR3 is 17 residues. This chain's CDR3 is CASSLDSGSGSNYGYTF. CDR3 nucleotide sequence: TGTGCCAGCAGCTTAGATTCAGGCAGCGGATCTAACTATGGCTACACCTTC. Filled out from reference TRBV11-2 and TRBJ1-2, the complete variable domain reads EAGVAQSPRYKIIEKRQSVAFWCNPISGHATLYWYQQILGQGPKLLIQFQNNGVVDDSQLPKDRFSAERLKGVDSTLKIQPAKLEDSAVYLCASSLDSGSGSNYGYTFGSGTRLTVV.

The rearrangement uses TRBV7-2 and TRBJ2-5; D is possibly TRBD2 (6 bases). V gave up 3 bases and J gave up 5 bases, with 10 bases separating them. In germline, CDR1 is SGHTA, CDR2 FQGNSA. The length of the CDR3 is 13 residues. The CDR3 loop is CASSFPGVETQYF. In nucleotides, the CDR3 is TGTGCCAGCAGCTTCCCGGGGGTGGAGACCCAGTACTTC. Looking up the rest from reference TRBV7-2 and TRBJ2-5 gives the full variable domain: GAGVSQSPSNKVTEKGKDVELRCDPISGHTALYWYRQSLGQGLEFLIYFQGNSAPDKSGLPSDRFSAERTGGSVSTLTIQRTQQEDSAVYLCASSFPGVETQYFGPGTRLLVL.